A single sample gave rise to the 17 T cell receptor beta chains below, sequenced in a study of T cell changes during pregnancy in multiple sclerosis. Method: immunoSEQ multiplex PCR; TCRdb's copy keeps in-frame clones and lacks some. The profile shows 35,000 to 45,000 clones, around 90% of them singletons. Sequenced here: CD4+ T cells from peripheral blood mononuclear cells, sampled in the third trimester of pregnancy. The receptors stem from a female donor with multiple sclerosis, enrolled in a pregnancy study.

This rearrangement joins TRBV5-5 to TRBJ1-5, with a possible D match to TRBD1 (5 bases). From germline, CDR1 is SGHKS and CDR2 YYEKEE (reference sequence). V was cut by 0 bases and J by 6 bases, with 13 bases left in between. The CDR3 extends over 15 amino acids. The CDR3 here is CASSLDAGRSQPQHF. In DNA form, the CDR3 reads TGTGCCAGCAGCTTGGACGCAGGGAGGTCTCAGCCCCAGCATTTT.

V is TRBV4-3 and J is TRBJ2-2; 7 nucleotides match TRBD1. The trim removed 0 bases at V and 5 bases at J, leaving 12 bases unmatched. The CDR3 has 18 residues. Germline CDR1 and CDR2: LGHNA and YSLEER. The CDR3 sequence: CASSQDALTGTVTGELFF. CDR3 sequence (DNA): TGCGCCAGCAGCCAAGACGCGTTAACTGGGACAGTAACCGGGGAGCTGTTTTTT.

For this clone: Germline and junction disagree at one end, which may indicate a read error. This chain connects TRBV5-1 to TRBJ1-2; 10 bases align to TRBD1. Germline V lookup: CDR1 SGHRS, CDR2 YFSETQ. This CDR3 contains 16 residues. The CDR3 sequence: CASSFGQGGYGYGYIF. CDR3 DNA: TGCGCCAGCAGCTTCGGACAGGGGGGGTATGGCTATGGCTACATCTTC. Full variable domain (outside the CDR3, taken from reference TRBV5-1 and TRBJ1-2): KAGVTQTPRYLIKTRGQQVTLSCSPISGHRSVSWYQQTPGQGLQFLFEYFSETQRNKGNFPGRFSGRQFSNSRSEMNVSTLELGDSALYLCASSFGQGGYGYGYIFGSGTRLTVV.

This chain joins TRBV28 and TRBJ2-5; D is uncertain. This CDR3 is 11 amino acids long. CDR1 and CDR2 from the germline V gene are MDHEN and SYDVKM. V was trimmed by 3 bases and J by 7 bases, leaving 6 bases between them. DNA for the CDR3: TGTGCCAGCAGTTTGGGCTGGACCCAGTACTTC. Translated, it gives CASSLGWTQYF.

The chain couples TRBV12-5 to TRBJ1-5; 8 bases are shared with TRBD1. Per the germline V gene, CDR1 is LGHNT and CDR2 is FRNRAP. The CDR3 runs 17 residues. V shed 6 bases and J 2 bases; nucleotides not matched to a gene: 12. The CDR3 DNA sequence: TGTGCTAGTGGATGGACAGGGTTCTCGGTAGGCAATCAGCCCCAGCATTTT. Translation gives CASGWTGFSVGNQPQHF.

The chain uses TRBV19 and TRBJ2-5, with TRBD2 matching over 7 bases. Germline assignment: CDR1 LNHDA and CDR2 SQIVND (reference sequence). With V trimmed by 4 bases and J by 2 bases, 1 base remained unmatched. The CDR3 covers 13 residues. CDR3 region: CASSKGLQETQYF. In DNA form, the CDR3 reads TGTGCCAGTAGTAAGGGACTACAAGAGACCCAGTACTTC.

In the case of this clone: Other DNA sequences in the same sample also yield this CDR3. The chain employs TRBV19 and TRBJ1-1; D call uncertain. Trimming stripped 2 bases from V and 3 bases from J, with 7 bases between. This CDR3 is 13 amino acids long. Germline V lookup: CDR1 LNHDA, CDR2 SQIVND (reference sequence). As DNA, the CDR3 is TGTGCCAGTAGTATAAAGGGAGACACTGAAGCTTTCTTT. This codes for CASSIKGDTEAFF. Full variable domain (outside the CDR3, taken from reference TRBV19 and TRBJ1-1): DGGITQSPKYLFRKEGQNVTLSCEQNLNHDAMYWYRQDPGQGLRLIYYSQIVNDFQKGDIAEGYSVSREKKESFPLTVTSAQKNPTAFYLCASSIKGDTEAFFGQGTRLTVV.

The V gene is TRBV14, the J gene TRBJ2-1; 9 bases agree with TRBD2. The V gene end was trimmed by 2 bases and the J gene end by 15 bases; junction bases not matched to a gene: 5. The CDR3 has 12 amino acids. Germline assignment: CDR1 SGHDN and CDR2 FVKESK. The CDR3 DNA follows: TGTGCCAGCAGCCAATGGAGCGGGAGGAGGTTCTTC. Amino acids: CASSQWSGRRFF. Together with reference TRBV14 and TRBJ2-1, the CDR3 gives the full variable domain: EAGVTQFPSHSVIEKGQTVTLRCDPISGHDNLYWYRRVMGKEIKFLLHFVKESKQDESGMPNNRFLAERTGGTYSTLKVQPAELEDSGVYFCASSQWSGRRFFGPGTRLTVL.

The chain carries TRBV27 and TRBJ1-2; D remains unclear. Germline-derived CDR1 and CDR2 are MNHEY and SMNVEV (reference sequence). With 4 bases removed from V and 2 bases from J, the gap between germline ends came to 14 bases. This CDR3 is 15 amino acids long. This CDR3 is CASSYLNRLNYGYTF. The CDR3 DNA sequence: TGTGCCAGCAGTTACCTGAACAGATTAAACTATGGCTACACCTTC.

The J gene is TRBJ2-6, the V gene TRBV2, with D perhaps matching TRBD1 (6 bases). Germline V lookup: CDR1 SNHLY, CDR2 FYNNEI. The germline V and J ends were trimmed by 6 bases and 0 bases, with 12 bases remaining between them. The CDR3 runs 16 residues. The CDR3: CASSPGHSSGANVLTF. CDR3 in DNA: TGTGCCAGCAGCCCGGGACACAGCTCTGGGGCCAACGTCCTGACTTTC.

The V and J genes are TRBV7-8 and TRBJ2-1; the D gene is possibly TRBD2 (6 bases). Germline lookup yields CDR1 SGHVS and CDR2 FQNEAQ. V lost 5 bases to trimming and J lost 3 bases, with 11 bases between them. The CDR3 consists of 14 residues. The CDR3 coding sequence is TGTGCCAGCAGCCCGTGGACTAACTACAATGAGCAGTTCTTC. Its translation is CASSPWTNYNEQFF. Looking up the rest from reference TRBV7-8 and TRBJ2-1 gives the full variable domain: GAGVSQSPRYKVAKRGQDVALRCDPISGHVSLFWYQQALGQGPEFLTYFQNEAQLDKSGLPSDRFFAERPEGSVSTLKIQRTQQEDSAVYLCASSPWTNYNEQFFGPGTRLTVL.

V is TRBV19 and J is TRBJ1-2, with 8 bases identical to TRBD1. The V and J ends lost 5 bases and 3 bases, in that order; junction bases with no gene match: 8. This CDR3 has 15 residues. Germline CDR1 reads LNHDA; CDR2 reads SQIVND (reference sequence). In nucleotides, the CDR3 is TGTGCCAGTAGTGGAAGGACAGGGCCTTACTATGGCTACACCTTC. This gives the protein CASSGRTGPYYGYTF.

The chain carries TRBV5-1 and TRBJ2-1; D is unresolved. V was clipped by 1 base and J by 12 bases, with 11 bases between them. Germline CDR1 SGHRS, CDR2 YFSETQ. There are 12 residues in the CDR3. The CDR3 sequence: CASSLSNARQFF. The CDR3 DNA reads TGCGCCAGCAGCTTGAGTAATGCGAGGCAGTTCTTC.

The chain uses TRBV7-9 and TRBJ2-7; D possibly corresponds to TRBD2 (6 bases). There are 15 residues in the CDR3. The V gene lost 5 bases and the J gene lost 2 bases, with 16 bases spanning the gap. From germline, CDR1 is SEHNR and CDR2 FQNEAQ (reference sequence). The DNA of the CDR3 is TGTGCCAGCAGCCTAAGGGACTGGGGAACCTACGAGCAGTACTTC. It codes for CASSLRDWGTYEQYF.

The sample holds one count of this clone. The chain couples TRBV5-6 to TRBJ2-2; the match to TRBD2 covers 10 bases. CDR3 size: 15 residues. Germline loops: CDR1 SGHDT, CDR2 YYEEEE. Trimming cost V 1 base and J 7 bases; bases outside gene matches: 4. The CDR3 region is CASSLTSGAVGELFF. The CDR3 DNA follows: TGTGCCAGCAGCTTGACTAGCGGGGCCGTCGGGGAGCTGTTTTTT. The variable domain in full, with the rest retrieved from reference TRBV5-6 and TRBJ2-2, is DAGVTQSPTHLIKTRGQQVTLRCSPKSGHDTVSWYQQALGQGPQFIFQYYEEEERQRGNFPDRFSGHQFPNYSSELNVNALLLGDSALYLCASSLTSGAVGELFFGEGSRLTVL.

The chain carries TRBV30 and TRBJ2-7; 7 bases are shared with TRBD2. The CDR3 sequence is 14 residues long. The V segment lost 3 bases and the J segment 6 bases; nucleotides outside the gene matches: 11. CDR1 and CDR2 (germline): GTSNPN, SVGIG (reference sequence). CDR3 nucleotides: TGTGCCTGGAGCAACTATGGGACTACACTCGAGCAGTACTTC. Its translation is CAWSNYGTTLEQYF.

This chain links TRBV30 with TRBJ2-7; 13 bases map to TRBD2. Unmatched junction bases numbered 7, after V lost 2 bases and J lost 3 bases. The CDR3 is 16 amino acids. Germline CDR1 is GTSNPN and CDR2 is SVGIG (reference sequence). CDR3 coding DNA: TGTGCCTGGAGTAGAACTAGCGGGAGGGCCGTCTACGAGCAGTACTTC. It yields the protein CAWSRTSGRAVYEQYF.